The 14 T cell receptor beta chains reported below all come from one sample, sequenced in a study of identical twins (dated by TCRdb to 2016 to 2018). The library was prepared using 5' RACE. Reads for this sample came from an Illumina HiSeq 2000. TCRdb cleaned the public reads at Q25 with fastp, built clones with MiXCR and kept in-frame beta chains. Each CDR3 protein gets just one entry, which takes the most common genes and DNA from the rows behind it. This sample lists fewer than 800,000 distinct CDR3 sequences; under 8.5% were detected once. 1.5% to 2% of the sample goes to the ten largest clones. These data also featured in a second study, about yellow fever vaccine responses in identical twins.

Sample: PBMCs. The receptors were gathered from a woman aged 18-29 years in good health.

This clonotype appeared many times. J is TRBJ1-3 and V is TRBV5-1; D gene unclear. The germline V gene encodes CDR1 SGHRS and CDR2 YFSETQ. The CDR3 covers 12 residues. V dropped 0 bases and J dropped 4 bases, with 2 bases sitting between them. The CDR3 nucleotides read TGCGCCAGCAGCTTGGAAGGAAACACCATATATTTT. Its translation: CASSLEGNTIYF. Variable domain in full (rest from reference TRBV5-1 and TRBJ1-3): KAGVTQTPRYLIKTRGQQVTLSCSPISGHRSVSWYQQTPGQGLQFLFEYFSETQRNKGNFPGRFSGRQFSNSRSEMNVSTLELGDSALYLCASSLEGNTIYFGEGSWLTVV.

This clonotype was counted ten times or more. The V gene is TRBV5-6, the J gene TRBJ1-2, with D hard to call. Deletions cut 6 bases from V and 1 base from J, with 13 bases between. The CDR3 is 14 residues long. Germline CDR1 SGHDT, CDR2 YYEEEE. This CDR3 reads CASTRSRLNYGYTF. DNA for the CDR3: TGTGCCAGCACCCGGTCGAGGCTTAACTATGGCTACACCTTC.

In its sample, this clonotype was seen many times. The V and J genes are TRBV19 and TRBJ1-1; 8 nucleotides line up with TRBD1. CDR1 is LNHDA, CDR2 SQIVND, per germline (reference sequence). This CDR3 has 13 residues. The trim removed 6 bases at V and 7 bases at J, leaving 7 bases unmatched. CDR3 sequence (DNA): TGTGCCAGTAGCACTGGGACAGGAGATGAAGCTTTCTTT. This gives the protein CASSTGTGDEAFF.

CDR3 loop: CSAPPGLSGNSPLHF. The DNA for the CDR3 is TGCAGTGCCCCTCCGGGACTTAGTGGAAATTCACCCCTCCACTTT. This chain uses TRBV20-1 with TRBJ1-6, with D tentatively TRBD1 (5 bases). The CDR3 loop spans 15 amino acids. CDR1 is DFQATT, CDR2 SNEGSKA, per germline (reference sequence). Trimming removed 6 bases at V and 7 bases at J, with 19 bases between.

This clonotype was seen repeatedly, ten times or more. The rearrangement links TRBV6-1 to TRBJ1-1; D unresolved. There are 15 residues in the CDR3. The germline V gene has CDR1 MNHNS and CDR2 SASEGT. Trimming took 5 bases from V and 5 from J, leaving 18 bases between them. The CDR3 DNA reads as TGTGCCAGCAGTAAGAGCTCCCCGGTCCGAACTGAAGCTTTCTTT. Translating it yields CASSKSSPVRTEAFF.

This clonotype has at least ten counts. V usage is TRBV3-1 and J usage is TRBJ2-2; D perhaps matches TRBD2 (5 bases). With 5 bases removed from V and 0 bases from J, the gap between germline ends came to 13 bases. Germline V CDR1 and CDR2: LGHDT, YNNKEL (reference sequence). CDR3 length: 16 amino acids. The CDR3 nucleotides are TGTGCCAGCAGCAAAAGAACTAGAGCGAACACCGGGGAGCTGTTTTTT. Its protein product is CASSKRTRANTGELFF.

This clonotype was detected only a few times. The chain links TRBV27 to TRBJ2-5; 8 bases line up with TRBD2. The length of the CDR3 is 15 residues. Germline trimming cut 4 bases from V and 1 base from J; bases unmatched to any gene: 5. From germline, CDR1 is MNHEY and CDR2 SMNVEV (reference sequence). This CDR3 is CASSSLSGGQETQYF. The CDR3 DNA reads as TGTGCCAGCAGTTCCCTCAGCGGGGGCCAAGAGACCCAGTACTTC.

In its sample, this clonotype was seen a few times. The chain combines TRBV12-3 or TRBV12-4 with TRBJ2-1; 13 nucleotides match TRBD2. The CDR3 extends over 17 amino acids. Losses at the gene ends were 5 bases for V and 2 bases for J; bases not matched to a gene: 6. CDR3 sequence: CASSPYGTSGTYNEQFF. CDR3 DNA sequence: TGTGCCAGCAGTCCCTACGGGACTAGCGGGACCTACAATGAGCAGTTCTTC.

This clonotype showed up many times. The J gene is TRBJ2-2, the V gene TRBV12-3 or TRBV12-4, with 7 bases identical to TRBD2. The CDR3 runs 16 residues. Germline trimming cut 5 bases from V and 0 bases from J; bases unmatched to any gene: 6. CDR3 in amino acids: CASSRSGGTNTGELFF. The CDR3 DNA sequence: TGTGCCAGCAGTCGCTCGGGGGGTACGAACACCGGGGAGCTGTTTTTT.

There are many counts of this clonotype. This rearrangement joins TRBV7-8 to TRBJ2-3; the match to TRBD1 covers 7 bases. V gave up 3 bases and J gave up 4 bases; unmatched junction bases: 7. The CDR3 spans 15 residues. The germline V gene encodes CDR1 SGHVS and CDR2 FQNEAQ. The chain's CDR3 is CASSFGAGGADTQYF. The DNA of the CDR3 is TGTGCCAGCAGCTTCGGTGCAGGGGGTGCAGATACGCAGTATTTT.

This clonotype was detected only a few times. The gene calls are TRBV27 and TRBJ2-7, with 10 bases matching TRBD2. This CDR3 region has 16 residues. Germline V gene data show CDR1 as MNHEY and CDR2 as SMNVEV (reference sequence). V was clipped by 2 bases and J by 2 bases; unmatched bases: 6. CDR3 sequence: CASSLLLAGVPYEQYF. The CDR3 region has the DNA TGTGCCAGCAGTTTACTGCTAGCGGGAGTCCCCTACGAGCAGTACTTC.

The chain has TRBV9 and TRBJ1-1; D is uncertain. The germline V gene encodes CDR1 SGDLS and CDR2 YYNGEE. V lost 0 bases, J lost 1 base, and 13 bases lay in between. The CDR3 is made up of 16 amino acids. CDR3 protein: CASSVGLARTNTEAFF. The CDR3 region has the DNA TGTGCCAGCAGCGTAGGGTTAGCCAGGACGAACACTGAAGCTTTCTTT.

This clonotype has only a few counts. The CDR3 DNA sequence: TGTGCCAGCAGCCGATCAACCTCAGAGACCCAGTACTTC. This encodes CASSRSTSETQYF. The J gene is TRBJ2-5, the V gene TRBV7-6, with D unresolved. CDR3 length equals 13 residues. The ends were cut back, 5 bases at V and 4 bases at J, with 11 bases in the middle. In germline, CDR1 is SGHVS, CDR2 FNYEAQ. Using reference TRBV7-6 and TRBJ2-5 for the parts outside the CDR3, the full variable domain is GAGVSQSPRYKVTKRGQDVALRCDPISGHVSLYWYRQALGQGPEFLTYFNYEAQQDKSGLPNDRFSAERPEGSISTLTIQRTEQRDSAMYRCASSRSTSETQYFGPGTRLLVL.

This sequence joins TRBV6-1 and TRBJ2-1; 10 positions match TRBD2. V shed 5 bases and J 8 bases; nucleotides not matched to a gene: 18. CDR3 length: 18 amino acids. Germline-derived CDR1 and CDR2 are MNHNS and SASEGT. The CDR3 DNA follows: TGTGCCAGCAGTCCACGGGGGACTAGCGTGAGGAGTATGTATGAGCAGTTCTTC. It is translated as CASSPRGTSVRSMYEQFF.